Below, one T cell receptor beta chain is given with its context. Its target antigen remains unknown. No qualities accompany the bases; no much larger clone lies one base away. The data were taken from a study of Tregs in tolerant kidney transplant recipients (dated by TCRdb to about 2019). Study-level background: The study used TCRbeta sequencing to identify donor-specific regulatory T cells before combined kidney and bone marrow transplantation, then tracked those cells after transplant. In a few healthy controls, several methods of expanding Tregs specific for an allogeneic donor were compared by TCRbeta repertoire sequencing.

Unstimulated Tregs (CD4+CD25+CD127-), CD4+ non-Tregs (CD4+CD25-), CD4 and CD8 cells were FACS-sorted from thawed PBMCs. Blood from healthy controls was obtained either from healthy volunteers or as purchased buffy coats. Healthy control blood was separated into PBMCs by Ficoll density gradient and cryopreserved, and patient PBMCs were collected both before and after transplant. What the authors observed across the whole study: The most biologically relevant and donor-specific TCRbeta repertoire appeared to be identified by expanding Tregs with activated donor B cells. The study was limited by small patient numbers, and the findings need validation in larger populations and under other immunosuppression protocols. Biological reproducibility was not examined directly, but technical replication error appeared to be minimal.

Genomic DNA was extracted from sorted cells with the QIAGEN DNeasy Blood and Tissue Kit for TCRbeta CDR3 sequencing. High-throughput TCRbeta CDR3 sequencing, which included PCR amplification with bias correction and internal controls, was done commercially through immunoSEQ. As for the authors' bioinformatics: Unique productive TCRbeta sequences were defined by CDR3 nucleotide sequence where primers matched, and otherwise by CDR3 amino acid sequence together with Vbeta and Jbeta genes. As a correction for sorting error, sequences shared between sorted populations at a frequency ratio of 2:1 or less were discarded, and the remaining shared sequences were assigned to the higher population. A sequence was defined as donor-reactive if the sequence was expanded at least 5-fold in CFSE-low cells compared with unstimulated cells and had a frequency of at least 0.01% in CFSE-low cells. Repertoire divergence was quantified by Jensen-Shannon divergence calculated from the top 100 TCRbeta sequences ranked by frequency. For samples with multiple sequencing runs, sorting error was corrected separately for each run before the runs were pooled. Imported from immuneACCESS, the table was reduced by TCRdb to in-frame sequences with V and J called. These copies leave out some clones; in studies compared against another copy, an unresolved V gene accounts for under half, and the cause of the remainder is not known. The V and J calls and clone size are taken from that table; D and trimming were inferred from the DNA. This sample lists about 56,000 clones; around four fifths were detected once. 4% to 6.5% of the sample belongs to the ten largest clones.

The specimen was CD4+ T cells from blood. The TCR originated in a human donor in good health.

The nucleotides read TGTGCCAGCAGCCTCCGAAGAGCCCGGGACCACCAAGAGACCCAGTACTTC. Translated, it gives CASSLRRARDHQETQYF. Recombination joined TRBV7-8 with TRBJ2-5; the D assignment is uncertain and may be TRBD1 or TRBD2, with 5 bases supporting each. CDR1 is given as SGHVS and CDR2 as FQNEAQ, both from the germline V gene. The CDR3 numbers 17 residues from cysteine through phenylalanine. Only the CDR3 part of the read is kept: 51 bases, read in frame from the first base. V lost 5 bases and J lost 0 bases; the stretch between them is 19 bases long.